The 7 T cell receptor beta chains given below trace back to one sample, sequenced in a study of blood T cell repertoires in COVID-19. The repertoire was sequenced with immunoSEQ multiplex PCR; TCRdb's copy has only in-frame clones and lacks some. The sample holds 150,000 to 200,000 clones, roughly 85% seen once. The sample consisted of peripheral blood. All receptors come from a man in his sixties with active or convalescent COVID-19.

The CDR3 DNA reads TGTGCCACCAGCCCAGGGGAAATCGGGGAAAAACTGTTTTTT. Amino acids: CATSPGEIGEKLFF. V and J are TRBV15 and TRBJ1-4, with TRBD1 as a possible D gene (6 bases). CDR1 and CDR2 from the germline V gene are LNHNV and YYDKDF (reference sequence). The germline V and J ends were trimmed by 5 bases and 8 bases, with 15 bases remaining between them. The CDR3 spans 14 residues. Supplemented by reference TRBV15 and TRBJ1-4, the full variable domain reads DAMVIQNPRYQVTQFGKPVTLSCSQTLNHNVMYWYQQKSSQAPKLLFHYYDKDFNNEADTPDNFQSRRPNTSFCFLDIRSPGLGDTAMYLCATSPGEIGEKLFFGSGTQLSVL.

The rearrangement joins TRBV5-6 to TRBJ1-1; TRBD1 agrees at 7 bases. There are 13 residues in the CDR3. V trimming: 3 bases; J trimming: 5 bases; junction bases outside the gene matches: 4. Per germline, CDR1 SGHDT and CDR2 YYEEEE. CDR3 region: CASSSPGGTEAFF. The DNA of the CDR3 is TGTGCCAGCAGCTCGCCAGGGGGAACTGAAGCTTTCTTT. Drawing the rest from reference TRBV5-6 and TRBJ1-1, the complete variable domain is DAGVTQSPTHLIKTRGQQVTLRCSPKSGHDTVSWYQQALGQGPQFIFQYYEEEERQRGNFPDRFSGHQFPNYSSELNVNALLLGDSALYLCASSSPGGTEAFFGQGTRLTVV.

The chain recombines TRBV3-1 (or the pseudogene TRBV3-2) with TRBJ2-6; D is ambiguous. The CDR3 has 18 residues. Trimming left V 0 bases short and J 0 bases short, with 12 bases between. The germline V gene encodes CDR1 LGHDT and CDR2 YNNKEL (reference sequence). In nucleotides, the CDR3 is TGTGCCAGCAGCCAAGAGGTGTGGTCCGGCTCTGGGGCCAACGTCCTGACTTTC. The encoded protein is CASSQEVWSGSGANVLTF.

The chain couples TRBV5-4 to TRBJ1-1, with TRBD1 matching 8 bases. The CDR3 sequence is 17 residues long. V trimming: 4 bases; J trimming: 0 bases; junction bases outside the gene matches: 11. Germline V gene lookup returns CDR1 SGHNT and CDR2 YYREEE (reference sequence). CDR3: CASSESGGYGMNTEAFF. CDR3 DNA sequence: TGTGCCAGCAGCGAATCAGGGGGCTACGGGATGAACACTGAAGCTTTCTTT.

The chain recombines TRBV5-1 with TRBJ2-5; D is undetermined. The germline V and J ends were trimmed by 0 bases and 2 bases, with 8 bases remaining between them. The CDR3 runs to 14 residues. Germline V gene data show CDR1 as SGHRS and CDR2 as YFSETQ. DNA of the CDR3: TGCGCCAGCAGCTTGGCACAAATACAAGAGACCCAGTACTTC. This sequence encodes CASSLAQIQETQYF.

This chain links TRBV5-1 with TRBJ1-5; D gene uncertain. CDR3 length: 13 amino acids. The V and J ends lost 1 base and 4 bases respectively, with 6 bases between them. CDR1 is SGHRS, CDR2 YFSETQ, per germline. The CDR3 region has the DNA TGCGCCAGCAGCTTGCGGGAGAATCAGCCCCAGCATTTT. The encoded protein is CASSLRENQPQHF.

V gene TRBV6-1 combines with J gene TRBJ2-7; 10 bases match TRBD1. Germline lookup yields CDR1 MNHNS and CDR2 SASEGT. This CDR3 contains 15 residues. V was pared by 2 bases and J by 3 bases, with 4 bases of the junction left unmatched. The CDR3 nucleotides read TGTGCCAGCAGTGAAACCGGGACAGGGGTCTACGAGCAGTACTTC. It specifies CASSETGTGVYEQYF.